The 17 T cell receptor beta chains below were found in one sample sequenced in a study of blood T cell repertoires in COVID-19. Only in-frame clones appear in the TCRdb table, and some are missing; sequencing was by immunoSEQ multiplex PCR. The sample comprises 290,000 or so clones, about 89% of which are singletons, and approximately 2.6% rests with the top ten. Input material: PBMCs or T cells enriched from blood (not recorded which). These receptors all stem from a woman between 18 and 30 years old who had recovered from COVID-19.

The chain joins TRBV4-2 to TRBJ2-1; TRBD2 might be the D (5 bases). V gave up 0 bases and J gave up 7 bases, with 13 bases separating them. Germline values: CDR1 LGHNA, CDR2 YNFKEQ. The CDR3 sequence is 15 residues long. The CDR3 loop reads CASSQDGTPGNEQFF. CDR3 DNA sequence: TGTGCCAGCAGCCAAGATGGCACGCCGGGGAATGAGCAGTTCTTC.

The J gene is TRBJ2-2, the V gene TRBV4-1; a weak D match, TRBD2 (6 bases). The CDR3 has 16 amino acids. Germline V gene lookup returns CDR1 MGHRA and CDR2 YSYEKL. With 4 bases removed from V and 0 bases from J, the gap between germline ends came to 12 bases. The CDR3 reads CASSRRDGPNTGELFF. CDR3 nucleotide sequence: TGCGCCAGCAGCCGGCGGGACGGACCGAACACCGGGGAGCTGTTTTTT.

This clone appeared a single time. The chain's CDR3 is CASSSRSQGAGNTIYF. The CDR3 DNA reads TGTGCCAGCAGTTCACGATCACAGGGAGCTGGAAACACCATATATTTT. The V and J genes are TRBV11-3 and TRBJ1-3, with D possibly TRBD1 on 6 matching bases. Per the germline V gene, CDR1 is SGHNT and CDR2 is YENEEA. There are 16 residues in the CDR3. Trimming left V 6 bases short and J 2 bases short, with 17 bases between.

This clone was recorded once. CDR3 amino acids: CASSIGTATNYGYTF. The CDR3 bases are TGTGCCAGTAGTATAGGGACAGCAACTAACTATGGCTACACCTTC. The gene calls are TRBV19 and TRBJ1-2, with D perhaps TRBD1 (6 bases). Trimming shortened V by 1 base and J by 0 bases, and 9 bases separated the two germline ends. The CDR3 length is 15 residues. CDR1 and CDR2 (germline): LNHDA, SQIVND (reference sequence). The whole variable domain, filled in from reference TRBV19 and TRBJ1-2, reads DGGITQSPKYLFRKEGQNVTLSCEQNLNHDAMYWYRQDPGQGLRLIYYSQIVNDFQKGDIAEGYSVSREKKESFPLTVTSAQKNPTAFYLCASSIGTATNYGYTFGSGTRLTVV.

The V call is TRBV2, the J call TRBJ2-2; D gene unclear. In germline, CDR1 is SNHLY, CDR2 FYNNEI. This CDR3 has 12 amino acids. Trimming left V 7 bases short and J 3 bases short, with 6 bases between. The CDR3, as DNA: TGTGCCAGCAAGCTGGACACCGGGGAGCTGTTTTTT. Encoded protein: CASKLDTGELFF. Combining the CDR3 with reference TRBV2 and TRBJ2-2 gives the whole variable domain EPEVTQTPSHQVTQMGQEVILRCVPISNHLYFYWYRQILGQKVEFLVSFYNNEISEKSEIFDDQFSVERPDGSNFTLKIRSTKLEDSAMYFCASKLDTGELFFGEGSRLTVL.

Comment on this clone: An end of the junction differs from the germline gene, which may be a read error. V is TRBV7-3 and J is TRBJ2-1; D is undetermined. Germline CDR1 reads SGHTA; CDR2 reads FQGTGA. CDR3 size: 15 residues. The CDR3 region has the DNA TGTGCCAGCAGCTTATTCCGTCCCTCCGACAATGAGCAGTTCTTC. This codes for CASSLFRPSDNEQFF.

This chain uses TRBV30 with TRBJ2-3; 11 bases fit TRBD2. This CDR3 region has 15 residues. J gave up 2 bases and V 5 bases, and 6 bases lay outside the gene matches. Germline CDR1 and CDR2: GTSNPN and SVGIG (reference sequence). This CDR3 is CAWETSGGLTDTQYF. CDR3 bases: TGTGCCTGGGAAACTAGCGGGGGCCTCACAGATACGCAGTATTTT.

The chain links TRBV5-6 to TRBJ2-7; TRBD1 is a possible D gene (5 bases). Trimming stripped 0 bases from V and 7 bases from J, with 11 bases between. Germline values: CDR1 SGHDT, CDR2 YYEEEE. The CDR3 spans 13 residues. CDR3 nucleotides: TGTGCCAGCAGCTTGGGGGGCTCTAGGGAGCAGTACTTC. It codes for CASSLGGSREQYF.

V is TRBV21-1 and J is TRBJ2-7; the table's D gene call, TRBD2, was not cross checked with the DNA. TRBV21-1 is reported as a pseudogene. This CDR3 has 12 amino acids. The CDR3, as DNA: TGTGCCAACCCCAAGGGAGTCTACGAGCAGTACTTC. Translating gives CANPKGVYEQYF.

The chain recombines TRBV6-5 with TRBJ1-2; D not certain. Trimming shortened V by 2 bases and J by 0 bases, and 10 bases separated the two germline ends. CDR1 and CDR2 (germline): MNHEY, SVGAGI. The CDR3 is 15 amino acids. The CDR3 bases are TGTGCCAGCAGTTACGAGAGTCCCACTAACTATGGCTACACCTTC. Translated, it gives CASSYESPTNYGYTF.

The CDR3 sequence: CASSAAGGRGNTIYF. DNA for the CDR3: TGTGCCAGCAGCGCGGCAGGGGGCAGAGGAAACACCATATATTTT. V and J are TRBV7-8 and TRBJ1-3, with 8 bases fitting TRBD1. This CDR3 comprises 15 residues. The V and J ends lost 5 bases and 4 bases, in that order; junction bases with no gene match: 7. Germline values: CDR1 SGHVS, CDR2 FQNEAQ. The variable domain in full, completed from reference TRBV7-8 and TRBJ1-3, reads GAGVSQSPRYKVAKRGQDVALRCDPISGHVSLFWYQQALGQGPEFLTYFQNEAQLDKSGLPSDRFFAERPEGSVSTLKIQRTQQEDSAVYLCASSAAGGRGNTIYFGEGSWLTVV.

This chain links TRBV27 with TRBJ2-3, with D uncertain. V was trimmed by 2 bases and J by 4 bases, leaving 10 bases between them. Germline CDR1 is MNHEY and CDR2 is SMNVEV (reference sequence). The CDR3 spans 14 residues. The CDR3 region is CASSLVRQADTQYF. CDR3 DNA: TGTGCCAGCAGTTTAGTCCGCCAGGCAGATACGCAGTATTTT.

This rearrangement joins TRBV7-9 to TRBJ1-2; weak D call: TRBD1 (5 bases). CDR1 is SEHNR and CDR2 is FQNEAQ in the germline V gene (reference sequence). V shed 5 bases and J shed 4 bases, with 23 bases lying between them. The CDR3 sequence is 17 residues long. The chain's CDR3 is CASSPNFGPQGGYGYTF. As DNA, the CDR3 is TGTGCCAGCAGCCCGAATTTCGGGCCTCAGGGCGGCTATGGCTACACCTTC. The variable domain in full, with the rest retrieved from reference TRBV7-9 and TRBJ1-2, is DTGVSQNPRHKITKRGQNVTFRCDPISEHNRLYWYRQTLGQGPEFLTYFQNEAQLEKSRLLSDRFSAERPKGSFSTLEIQRTEQGDSAMYLCASSPNFGPQGGYGYTFGSGTRLTVV.

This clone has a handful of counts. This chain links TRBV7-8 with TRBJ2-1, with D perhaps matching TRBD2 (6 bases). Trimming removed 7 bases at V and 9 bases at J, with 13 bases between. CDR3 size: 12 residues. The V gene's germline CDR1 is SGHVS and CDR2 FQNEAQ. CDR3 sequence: CASNSPGSEQFF. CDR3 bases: TGTGCCAGCAACTCCCCCGGGAGTGAGCAGTTCTTC.

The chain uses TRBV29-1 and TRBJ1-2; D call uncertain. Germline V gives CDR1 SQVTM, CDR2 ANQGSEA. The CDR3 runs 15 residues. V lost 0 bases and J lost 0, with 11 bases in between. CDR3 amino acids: CSVEDLNSANYGYTF. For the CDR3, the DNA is TGCAGCGTTGAAGATCTGAACAGTGCTAACTATGGCTACACCTTC.

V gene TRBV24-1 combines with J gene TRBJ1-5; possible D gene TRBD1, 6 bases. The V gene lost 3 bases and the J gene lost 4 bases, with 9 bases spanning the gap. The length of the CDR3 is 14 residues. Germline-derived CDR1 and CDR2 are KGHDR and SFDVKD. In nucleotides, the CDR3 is TGTGCCACCAGTGATGGGCAGGGGAATCAGCCCCAGCATTTT. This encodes CATSDGQGNQPQHF.

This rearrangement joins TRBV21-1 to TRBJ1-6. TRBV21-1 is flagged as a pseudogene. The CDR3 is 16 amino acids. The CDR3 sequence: CASSKERGGYNSPLHF. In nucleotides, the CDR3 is TGTGCCAGCAGCAAAGAGAGGGGGGGTTATAATTCACCCCTCCACTTT.